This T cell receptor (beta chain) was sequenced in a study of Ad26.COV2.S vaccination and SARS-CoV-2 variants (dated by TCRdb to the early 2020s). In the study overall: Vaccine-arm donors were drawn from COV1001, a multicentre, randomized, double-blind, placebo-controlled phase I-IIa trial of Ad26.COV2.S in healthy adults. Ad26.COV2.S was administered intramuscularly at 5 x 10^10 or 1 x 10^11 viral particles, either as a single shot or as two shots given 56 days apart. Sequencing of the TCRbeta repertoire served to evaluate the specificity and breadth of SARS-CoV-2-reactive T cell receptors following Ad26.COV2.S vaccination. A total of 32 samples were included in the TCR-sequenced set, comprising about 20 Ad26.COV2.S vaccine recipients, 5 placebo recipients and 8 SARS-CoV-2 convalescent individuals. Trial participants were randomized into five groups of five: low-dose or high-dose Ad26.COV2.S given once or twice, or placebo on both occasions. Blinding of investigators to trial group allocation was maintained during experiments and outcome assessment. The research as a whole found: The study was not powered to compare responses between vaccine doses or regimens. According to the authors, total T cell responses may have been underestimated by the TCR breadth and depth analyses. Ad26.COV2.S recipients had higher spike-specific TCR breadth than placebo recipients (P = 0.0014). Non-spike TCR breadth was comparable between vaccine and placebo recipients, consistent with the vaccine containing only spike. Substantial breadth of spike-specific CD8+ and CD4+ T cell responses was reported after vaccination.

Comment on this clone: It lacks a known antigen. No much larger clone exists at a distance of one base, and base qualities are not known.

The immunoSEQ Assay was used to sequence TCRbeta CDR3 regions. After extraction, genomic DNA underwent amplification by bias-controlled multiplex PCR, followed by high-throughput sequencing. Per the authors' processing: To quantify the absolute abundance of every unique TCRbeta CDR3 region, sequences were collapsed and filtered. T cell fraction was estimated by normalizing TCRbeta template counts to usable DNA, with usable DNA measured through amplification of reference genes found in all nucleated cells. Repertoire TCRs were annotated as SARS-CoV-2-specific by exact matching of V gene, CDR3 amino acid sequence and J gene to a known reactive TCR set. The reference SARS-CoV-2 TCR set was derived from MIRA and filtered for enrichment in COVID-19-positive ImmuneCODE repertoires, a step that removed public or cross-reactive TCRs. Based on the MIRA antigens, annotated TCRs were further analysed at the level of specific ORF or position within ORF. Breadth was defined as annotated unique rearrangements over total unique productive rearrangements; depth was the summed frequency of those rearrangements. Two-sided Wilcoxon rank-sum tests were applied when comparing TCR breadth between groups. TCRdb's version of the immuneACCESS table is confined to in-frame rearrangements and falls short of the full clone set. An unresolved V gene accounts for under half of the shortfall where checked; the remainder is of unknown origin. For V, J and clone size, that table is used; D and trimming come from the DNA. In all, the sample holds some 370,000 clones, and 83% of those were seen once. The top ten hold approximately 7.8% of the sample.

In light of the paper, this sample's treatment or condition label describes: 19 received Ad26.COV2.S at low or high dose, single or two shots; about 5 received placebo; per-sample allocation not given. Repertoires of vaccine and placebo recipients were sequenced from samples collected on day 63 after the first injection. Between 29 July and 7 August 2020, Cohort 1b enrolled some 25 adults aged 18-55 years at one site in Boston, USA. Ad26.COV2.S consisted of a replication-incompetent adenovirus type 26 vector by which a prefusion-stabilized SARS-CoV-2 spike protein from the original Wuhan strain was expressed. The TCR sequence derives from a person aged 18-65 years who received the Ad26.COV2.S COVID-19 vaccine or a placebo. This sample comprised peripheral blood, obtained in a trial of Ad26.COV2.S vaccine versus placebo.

CDR3 region: CASSGLAQGYTF. The DNA sequence is given as TGTGCCAGCAGCGGTCTCGCGCAGGGCTACACCTTC. Here the chain combines TRBV9 and TRBJ1-2; the D gene is not confidently resolved. The CDR3 spans 12 residues, from the cysteine through the phenylalanine. Kept here is only the CDR3 DNA, which spans 36 bases and is read in frame from base 1. The CDR1 and CDR2 encoded by the germline V gene are SGDLS and YYNGEE. V is pared back by 3 bases and J by 8 bases, with 11 bases lying between the germline termini.